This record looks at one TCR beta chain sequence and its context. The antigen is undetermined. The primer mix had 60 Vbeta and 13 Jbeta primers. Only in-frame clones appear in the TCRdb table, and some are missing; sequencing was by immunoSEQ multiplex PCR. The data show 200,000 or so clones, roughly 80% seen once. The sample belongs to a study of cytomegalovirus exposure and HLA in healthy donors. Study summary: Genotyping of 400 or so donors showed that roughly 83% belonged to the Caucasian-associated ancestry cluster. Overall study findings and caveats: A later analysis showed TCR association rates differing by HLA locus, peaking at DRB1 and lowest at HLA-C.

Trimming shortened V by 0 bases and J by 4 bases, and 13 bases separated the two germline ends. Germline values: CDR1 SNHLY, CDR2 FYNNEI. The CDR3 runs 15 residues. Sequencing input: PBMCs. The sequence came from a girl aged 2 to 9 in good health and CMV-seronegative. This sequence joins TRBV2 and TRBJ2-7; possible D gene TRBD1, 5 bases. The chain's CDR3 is CASSEALGDLYEQYF. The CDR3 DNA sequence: TGTGCCAGCAGTGAAGCTCTAGGGGATTTGTACGAGCAGTACTTC.